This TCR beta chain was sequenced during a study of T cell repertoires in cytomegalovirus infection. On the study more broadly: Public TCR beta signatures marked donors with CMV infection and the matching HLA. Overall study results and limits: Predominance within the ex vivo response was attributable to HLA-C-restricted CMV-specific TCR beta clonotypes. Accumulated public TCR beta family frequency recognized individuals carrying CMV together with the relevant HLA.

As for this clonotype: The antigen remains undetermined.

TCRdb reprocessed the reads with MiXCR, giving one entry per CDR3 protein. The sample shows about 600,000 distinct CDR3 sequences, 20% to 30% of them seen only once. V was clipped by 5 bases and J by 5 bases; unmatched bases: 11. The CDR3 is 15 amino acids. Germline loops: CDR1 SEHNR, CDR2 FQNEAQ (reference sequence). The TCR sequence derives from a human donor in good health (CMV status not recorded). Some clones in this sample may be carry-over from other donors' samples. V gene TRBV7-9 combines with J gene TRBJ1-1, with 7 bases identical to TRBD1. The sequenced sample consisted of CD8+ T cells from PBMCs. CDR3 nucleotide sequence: TGTGCCAGCAGCCCCCTTCAGGGGACAGAAACTGAAGCTTTCTTT. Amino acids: CASSPLQGTETEAFF.